Listed here is a single TCR beta chain. Patients from Seattle were sampled longitudinally, starting during active infection. The data were taken from a study of blood T cell repertoires in COVID-19. Across the study: The origin of the acute and convalescent COVID-19 samples was the United States, Italy and Spain.

The method was immunoSEQ multiplex PCR; TCRdb's version includes in-frame clones alone and lacks a portion of them. Here the sample spans hundreds of thousands of clones, 80% to 90% being singletons. CDR1 is LNHNV, CDR2 YYDKDF, per germline (reference sequence). The CDR3 sequence is 17 residues long. V was clipped by 4 bases and J by 1 base; unmatched bases: 5. The receptor comes from a woman between 25 and 40 years old with COVID-19, enrolled during active disease. The J gene is TRBJ1-5, the V gene TRBV15; TRBD1 matches at 12 bases. Sequenced sample: peripheral blood. The CDR3 loop reads CATSTGTGGGSNQPQHF. In DNA, the CDR3 is TGTGCCACCAGCACAGGGACAGGGGGCGGGAGCAATCAGCCCCAGCATTTT.